Given below is one T cell receptor beta chain in context. The V end was cut by 5 bases, the J end by 0 bases, with 14 bases between. Germline CDR1 is SGHVS and CDR2 is FQNEAQ. The CDR3 contains 16 residues. This sample is drawn from a study of blood T cell repertoires in COVID-19. This table comes from immunoSEQ multiplex PCR, and its TCRdb copy is limited to in-frame clones, with some not included. The data contain 450,000 to 500,000 clones, 80% to 90% of them singletons. The sequence was collected from a human donor in a cohort sampled during active COVID-19. Specimen: peripheral blood. The rearrangement links TRBV7-8 to TRBJ1-5, with a possible D match to TRBD1 (6 bases). CDR3: CASSPAGALSNQPQHF. The CDR3 nucleotides are TGTGCCAGCAGCCCCGCAGGGGCCCTTAGCAATCAGCCCCAGCATTTT.